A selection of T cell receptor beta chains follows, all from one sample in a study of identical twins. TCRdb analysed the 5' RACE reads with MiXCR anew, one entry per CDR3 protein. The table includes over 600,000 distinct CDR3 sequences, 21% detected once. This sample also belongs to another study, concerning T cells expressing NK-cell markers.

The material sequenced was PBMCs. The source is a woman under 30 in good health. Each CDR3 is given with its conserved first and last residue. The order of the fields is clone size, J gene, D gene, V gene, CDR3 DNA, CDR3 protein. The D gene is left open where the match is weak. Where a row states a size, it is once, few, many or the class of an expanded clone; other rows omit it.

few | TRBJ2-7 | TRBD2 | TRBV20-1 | TGCAGTGCGGAGCCCGGGACTAGTAGTTCCTACGAGCAGTACTTC | CSAEPGTSSSYEQYF
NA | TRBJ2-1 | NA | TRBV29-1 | TGCAGCGTTGTCGGGGGAAGGGGGAATGAGCAGTTCTTC | CSVVGGRGNEQFF
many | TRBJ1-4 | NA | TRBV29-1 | TGCAGCGGGGGGGGACGCGAGGATGAAAAACTGTTTTTT | CSGGGREDEKLFF
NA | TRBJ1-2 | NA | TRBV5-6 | TGTGCCAGCAGCTGGGGACTGACCAACTATGGCTACACCTTC | CASSWGLTNYGYTF
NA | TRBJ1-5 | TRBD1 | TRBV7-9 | TGTGCCAGCAGCAAAATAGGGACAGGACGCAATCAGCCCCAGCATTTT | CASSKIGTGRNQPQHF
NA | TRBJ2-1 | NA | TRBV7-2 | TGTGCCAGCAGCTTAAACGGGGGCTACAATGAGCAGTTCTTC | CASSLNGGYNEQFF
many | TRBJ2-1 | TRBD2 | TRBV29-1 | TGCAGCGTTGTGAGCGGGGGGGCCTATGAGCAGTTCTTC | CSVVSGGAYEQFF
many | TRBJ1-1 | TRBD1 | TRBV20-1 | TGCAGTGCTCTAGGGGCAGGGGGGGAAGAAGCTTTCTTT | CSALGAGGEEAFF
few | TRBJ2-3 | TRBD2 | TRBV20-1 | TGCAGTGCTATGGGACTAGCGGAGCCGACTAGCACAGATACGCAGTATTTT | CSAMGLAEPTSTDTQYF
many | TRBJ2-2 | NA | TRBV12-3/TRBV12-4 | TGTGCCAGCAGTCCTAGGACTGCGAACACCGGGGAGCTGTTTTTT | CASSPRTANTGELFF
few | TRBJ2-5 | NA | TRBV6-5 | TGTGCCAGCAGTCACCCCCCAGGTGGCGAGACCCAGTACTTC | CASSHPPGGETQYF
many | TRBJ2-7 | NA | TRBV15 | TGTGCCACCAGCAGAGATAACAGGGTCTCCTACGAGCAGTACTTC | CATSRDNRVSYEQYF
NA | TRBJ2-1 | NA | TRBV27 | TGTGCCAGCAGTTATCGGGGGAGTGAGTTCTTC | CASSYRGSEFF
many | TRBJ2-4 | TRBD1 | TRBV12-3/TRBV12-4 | TGTGCCAGCAGATCGGACAGGTACATTCAGTACTTC | CASRSDRYIQYF
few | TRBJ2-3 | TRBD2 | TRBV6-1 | TGTGCCAGCCGCCCAGTCCGACTAGCACCGACAGATACGCAGTATTTT | CASRPVRLAPTDTQYF
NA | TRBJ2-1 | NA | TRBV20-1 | TGCAGTGCTAGAGTGCGAGACGGGAGTGTAGGGTACAATGAGCAGTTCTTC | CSARVRDGSVGYNEQFF
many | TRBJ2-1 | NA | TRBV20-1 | TGCAGTGCTAGAGACCAATTTTATGGGGCGTATGGTGAGCAGTTCTTC | CSARDQFYGAYGEQFF
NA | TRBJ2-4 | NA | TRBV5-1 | TGCGCCAGCAGCTTGGAACAGGGCAAGAACATTCAGTACTTC | CASSLEQGKNIQYF
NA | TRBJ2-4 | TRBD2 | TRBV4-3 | TGCGCCAGCAGCCAAGGACTAGCGGGAGGGGGCCGGGTTCAGTACTTC | CASSQGLAGGGRVQYF
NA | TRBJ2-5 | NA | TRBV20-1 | TGCAGTGCTAGTTCTAGCGACCAAGAGACCCAGTACTTC | CSASSSDQETQYF
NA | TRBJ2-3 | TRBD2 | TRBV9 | TGTGCCAGCAGCGTAGCGCCAGCGGGGGGGTCAGATACGCAGTATTTT | CASSVAPAGGSDTQYF
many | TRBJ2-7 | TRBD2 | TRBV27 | TGTGCCAGCAATAAGTTAGCGGGAGAGGGGGAGCAGTACTTC | CASNKLAGEGEQYF
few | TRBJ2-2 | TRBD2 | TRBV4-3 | TGCGCCAGCAGCTATGGACTAGCAGACGCCGGGGAGCTGTTTTTT | CASSYGLADAGELFF
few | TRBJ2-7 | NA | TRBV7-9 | TGTGCCAGCAGCCCTGGCAGGCTAACGAAGGGTAACGAGCAGTACTTC | CASSPGRLTKGNEQYF
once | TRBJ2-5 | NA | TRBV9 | TGTGCCAGCAGCGTAGCCCCTAGGGAGACCCAGTACTTC | CASSVAPRETQYF
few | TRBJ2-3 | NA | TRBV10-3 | TGTGCCATCAGTGTTTCCGTCACAGATACGCAGTATTTT | CAISVSVTDTQYF
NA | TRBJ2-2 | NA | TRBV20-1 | TGCAGTGCTAGAGATCCGAATAGGGAGCTGTTTTTT | CSARDPNRELFF
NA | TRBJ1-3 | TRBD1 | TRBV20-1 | TGCAGTGCTCGCACTTTTTTGTCAGGGGGTGGAGGAAACACCATATATTTT | CSARTFLSGGGGNTIYF
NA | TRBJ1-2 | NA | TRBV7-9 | TGTGCCAGCAGCGTTCGTAGAGGCCCCCTTAACTATGGCTACACCTTC | CASSVRRGPLNYGYTF
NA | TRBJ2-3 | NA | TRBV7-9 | TGTGCCAGCAGAGTGAGCGGTGGGGATACGCAGTATTTT | CASRVSGGDTQYF
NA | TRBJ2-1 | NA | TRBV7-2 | TGTGCCAGTCAAAGGGCGCGATACAATGAGCAGTTCTTC | CASQRARYNEQFF
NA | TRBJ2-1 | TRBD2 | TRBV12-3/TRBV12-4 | TGTGCCAGCAGTCCCACAGCGGGAGACCCCTCCTACAATGAGCAGTTCTTC | CASSPTAGDPSYNEQFF
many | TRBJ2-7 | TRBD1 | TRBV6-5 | TGTGCCAGCAGTTACCGGACAGGGTACGAGCAGTACTTC | CASSYRTGYEQYF
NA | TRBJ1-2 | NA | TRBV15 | TGTGCCACCAGCGGTACTCAGGGTTGGTATGGCTACACCTTC | CATSGTQGWYGYTF
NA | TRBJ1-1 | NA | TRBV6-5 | TGTGCCAGCAGTTACTCGGGCAGGGGATCGACTGAAGCTTTCTTT | CASSYSGRGSTEAFF
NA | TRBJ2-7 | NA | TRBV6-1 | TGTGCCAGCGTAGTGGGCCGGACCTACGAGCAGTACTTC | CASVVGRTYEQYF
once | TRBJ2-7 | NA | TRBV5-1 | TGCGCCAGCAGCCAGCCAGGACGGAACTACGAGCAGTACTTC | CASSQPGRNYEQYF
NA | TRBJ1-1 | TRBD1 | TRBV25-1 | TGTGCCAGCAGTGCTACAGGGGGCGCCGGTGACACTGAAGCTTTCTTT | CASSATGGAGDTEAFF
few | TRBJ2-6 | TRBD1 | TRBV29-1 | TGCAGCGTTTGGCACAGGGGGCCCACTGGGGCCAACGTCCTGACTTTC | CSVWHRGPTGANVLTF
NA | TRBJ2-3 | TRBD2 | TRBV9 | TGTGCCAGCAGCGTAAAGATGAGGACGGGAGGGCCGGGAGATACGCAGTATTTT | CASSVKMRTGGPGDTQYF
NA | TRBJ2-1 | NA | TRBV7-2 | TGTGCCAGCAGCGCACAAGGCGGTGTCTACAATGAGCAGTTCTTC | CASSAQGGVYNEQFF
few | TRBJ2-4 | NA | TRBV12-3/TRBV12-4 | TGTGCCAGCAGGGCGAGGGCAGGTGGGGACATTCAGTACTTC | CASRARAGGDIQYF
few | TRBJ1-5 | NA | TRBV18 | TGTGCCAGCTCACCCCGGGAGGTCGAACCCCAGCATTTT | CASSPREVEPQHF
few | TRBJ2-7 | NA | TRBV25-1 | TGTGCCAGCAGTGTTATCTACGAGCAGTACTTC | CASSVIYEQYF
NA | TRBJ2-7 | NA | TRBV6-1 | TGTGCCAGCAGTCCGCTCGCATCTTCATCCTACGAGCAGTACTTC | CASSPLASSSYEQYF
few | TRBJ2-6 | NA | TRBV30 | TGTGCCTGGACCCCCGACAGCTCTGGGGCCAACGTCCTGACTTTC | CAWTPDSSGANVLTF
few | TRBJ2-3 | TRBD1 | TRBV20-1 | TGCAGTGCGCCGCTTACAGGGGCCTGGACAGATACGCAGTATTTT | CSAPLTGAWTDTQYF
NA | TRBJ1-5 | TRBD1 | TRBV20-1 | TGCAGTGCTAGTAATCCAGGGGGCTACACGGGTCAGCCCCAGCATTTT | CSASNPGGYTGQPQHF
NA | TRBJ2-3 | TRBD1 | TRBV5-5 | TGTGCCAGCAGAGCGGACAGGACAGATACGCAGTATTTT | CASRADRTDTQYF
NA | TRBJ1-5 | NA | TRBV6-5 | TGTGCCAGCAGTTACCCCGGAGGGCTCAATCAGCCCCAGCATTTT | CASSYPGGLNQPQHF